This record looks at one T cell receptor beta chain sequence and its context. TCRdb used MiXCR to reprocess the RT-PCR reads, holding one entry per CDR3 protein. There are about 700,000 distinct CDR3 sequences in the sample; 12% to 15% occur only once, and about 3.9% lies in the top ten. Germline V gene sequence: CDR1 SGHTA, CDR2 FQGNSA. The CDR3 extends over 16 amino acids. Trimming left V 0 bases short and J 1 base short, with 10 bases between. Sequences were obtained from memory CD4+ T cells from blood. This clonotype originated in a female donor in good health, serving as a healthy control. The genes are TRBV7-2 and TRBJ1-3; possible D gene TRBD1, 5 bases. This chain's CDR3 is CASSLAWAGSGNTIYF. The CDR3 coding sequence is TGTGCCAGCAGCTTAGCGTGGGCAGGGTCTGGAAACACCATATATTTT.